The rows below give T cell receptor beta chains drawn from one sample of a study of CD8 T cells in Susac syndrome. TCRdb processed the immunoSEQ multiplex PCR reads anew with MiXCR; each CDR3 protein has one entry. The sample yields approximately 190,000 distinct CDR3 sequences, around 93% seen once. Sequencing was done on a sample of CD8+ T cells from PBMCs. The origin of the receptors is a human donor with Susac syndrome. The CDR3 runs from the conserved cysteine through the conserved F or W. The D gene is left open where the match is weak. Size values are once, few and many counts, or a class for expanded clones, and some rows have none.

once	TRBV12-3/TRBV12-4	TRBJ2-1	NA	CASSLARSEQFF	TGTGCCAGCAGTTTAGCTAGGTCTGAGCAGTTCTTC
NA	TRBV4-1	TRBJ1-1	NA	CASSRVGDDEAFF	TGCGCCAGCAGCCGTGTAGGGGATGATGAAGCTTTCTTT
NA	TRBV10-2	TRBJ1-1	NA	CASSPLQVEAFF	TGCGCCAGCAGTCCGCTACAGGTGGAAGCTTTCTTT
NA	TRBV4-2	TRBJ1-4	NA	CASSQAIGPQEKLFF	TGTGCCAGCAGCCAAGCGATTGGTCCCCAAGAAAAACTGTTTTTT
NA	TRBV5-6	TRBJ1-2	TRBD1	CASSLSGRGLTGYTF	TGTGCCAGCAGCTTGTCAGGCAGGGGGTTGACTGGCTACACCTTC
NA	TRBV29-1	TRBJ1-5	NA	CSEEGRVFGQPQHF	TGCAGCGAGGAGGGACGGGTGTTTGGGCAGCCCCAGCATTTT
NA	TRBV9	TRBJ2-7	TRBD1	CASSAGTGTEQYF	TGTGCCAGCAGCGCCGGGACAGGCACCGAGCAGTACTTC
NA	TRBV29-1	TRBJ1-5	NA	CSATDGFNQPQHF	TGCAGCGCCACGGACGGATTTAATCAGCCCCAGCATTTT
NA	TRBV15	TRBJ2-7	NA	CATSARPIGYF	TGTGCCACCAGCGCAAGACCCATAGGTTACTTC
NA	TRBV12-5	TRBJ1-1	NA	CASGSRGDWNTEAFF	TGTGCTAGTGGTTCCCGAGGGGATTGGAACACTGAAGCTTTCTTT
NA	TRBV29-1	TRBJ2-7	TRBD2	CSVAGTTEQYF	TGCAGCGTTGCCGGGACTACCGAGCAGTACTTC
NA	TRBV19	TRBJ1-6	TRBD1	CASSQTGGLSPLHF	TGTGCCAGTAGCCAGACAGGGGGTTTGTCACCCCTCCACTTT
NA	TRBV9	TRBJ1-6	TRBD1	CASSVHRDRDNSPLHF	TGTGCCAGCAGCGTTCACCGGGACAGGGATAATTCACCCCTCCACTTT
NA	TRBV7-3	TRBJ2-6	NA	CASSPGSGELSSGANVLTF	TGTGCCAGCAGCCCTGGTAGTGGGGAACTCAGCTCTGGGGCCAACGTCCTGACTTTC
NA	TRBV29-1	TRBJ2-7	TRBD1	CSVLDRDLYEQYF	TGCAGCGTGCTGGACAGGGACCTCTACGAGCAGTACTTC
NA	TRBV18	TRBJ2-5	TRBD2	CASSPQRGQETQYF	TGTGCCAGCTCACCTCAGCGGGGCCAAGAGACCCAGTACTTC
once	TRBV19	TRBJ1-2	TRBD1	CATLGQGHYGYTF	TGTGCCACCCTCGGACAGGGGCACTATGGCTACACCTTC
NA	TRBV5-4	TRBJ2-2	NA	CASLKADTGELFF	TGTGCCAGCTTAAAGGCGGACACCGGGGAGCTGTTTTTT
NA	TRBV29-1	TRBJ2-1	TRBD2	CSVESMGLAGGEQFF	TGCAGCGTTGAGTCAATGGGACTAGCGGGGGGAGAGCAGTTCTTC
NA	TRBV28	TRBJ1-1	NA	CASSYSHKGANTEAFF	TGTGCCAGCAGTTATAGCCACAAAGGGGCTAACACTGAAGCTTTCTTT
NA	TRBV5-6	TRBJ2-3	NA	CASSAEKSTDTQYF	TGTGCCAGCAGCGCAGAAAAGAGCACAGATACGCAGTATTTT
NA	TRBV9	TRBJ2-5	NA	CASSVAGALGETQYF	TGTGCCAGCAGCGTAGCGGGGGCTTTGGGGGAGACCCAGTACTTC
NA	TRBV5-6	TRBJ1-2	TRBD1	CASNPDRLPWGYTF	TGTGCCAGCAACCCGGACAGGCTGCCGTGGGGCTACACCTTC
NA	TRBV29-1	TRBJ2-5	TRBD1	CSLRTGAGETQYF	TGCAGCCTACGGACAGGCGCGGGAGAGACCCAGTACTTC
NA	TRBV20-1	TRBJ1-3	TRBD1	CSALKDRGRIGSGNTIYF	TGCAGTGCTTTAAAAGACAGGGGCCGCATCGGATCTGGAAACACCATATATTTT
NA	TRBV20-1	TRBJ2-7	NA	CSARERRGQRQDEQYF	TGCAGTGCTAGAGAAAGGAGAGGACAGCGCCAGGACGAGCAGTACTTC
NA	TRBV6-5	TRBJ1-6	TRBD1	CASSSRTGQHNSPLHF	TGTGCCAGCAGTTCCAGGACAGGACAACATAATTCACCCCTCCACTTT
once	TRBV30	TRBJ2-7	TRBD1	CAWSATGSAYEQYF	TGTGCCTGGAGTGCGACAGGGTCCGCCTACGAGCAGTACTTC
NA	TRBV30	TRBJ2-1	TRBD2	CAWSRGGLDEQFF	TGTGCCTGGAGCCGGGGGGGCCTGGATGAGCAGTTCTTC
NA	TRBV5-1	TRBJ2-6	TRBD1	CASGQDFNSGANVLTF	TGCGCCAGTGGACAGGACTTCAACTCTGGGGCCAACGTCCTGACTTTC
NA	TRBV23-1	TRBJ2-7	NA	CASKLSGRGLLSSYEQYF	TGCGCCAGCAAGCTTTCTGGCAGGGGACTACTGTCCTCCTACGAGCAGTACTTC
NA	TRBV9	TRBJ1-5	NA	CASSVEGIDQPQHF	TGTGCCAGCAGCGTCGAGGGTATCGATCAGCCCCAGCATTTT
NA	TRBV21-1	TRBJ2-7	NA	CASSTNSGTMGYEQYF	TGTGCCAGCAGCACGAACTCGGGGACAATGGGGTACGAGCAGTACTTC
NA	TRBV25-1	TRBJ2-4	NA	CASSERDKENIQYF	TGTGCCAGCAGTGAACGGGACAAAGAAAACATTCAGTACTTC
NA	TRBV5-1	TRBJ1-2	TRBD1	CASSPGTEYGYTF	TGCGCCAGCAGCCCCGGGACAGAGTATGGCTACACCTTC
NA	TRBV15	TRBJ1-5	TRBD1	CATSSQTGTGGYNQPQHF	TGTGCCACCAGCAGTCAGACCGGGACAGGGGGCTACAATCAGCCCCAGCATTTT
NA	TRBV12-3/TRBV12-4	TRBJ1-1	TRBD1	CASSSQGAIEAFF	TGTGCCAGCAGTTCACAGGGGGCGATTGAAGCTTTCTTT
NA	TRBV9	TRBJ2-5	NA	CASSVDAGQPRETQYF	TGTGCCAGCAGCGTAGACGCGGGACAGCCAAGGGAGACCCAGTACTTC
NA	TRBV24-1	TRBJ2-7	NA	CATSGGSFEQYF	TGTGCCACCAGTGGTGGGAGTTTCGAGCAGTACTTC
NA	TRBV9	TRBJ2-1	NA	CASSHRRTATRTNHNEQFF	TGTGCCAGCAGCCATCGACGGACCGCTACTCGGACGAATCACAATGAGCAGTTCTTC